This TCR beta chain was documented in a study of CD8+ T cells in alopecia areata. Study details: Treated patients took oral tofacitinib at 5 to 10 mg twice daily. It was 6 to 18 months of tofacitinib, and then there were 6 months off drug.

Starting from PBMCs, sorting isolated CD4+ and CD8+ T cells. Concerning this clone itself: What it binds is unknown.

Whole-study findings and limits: Lesional tissue from the scalp (especially in alopecia totalis/universalis) showed higher clonality than normal scalp.

Sequencing relied on a cDNA template that was reverse transcribed from extracted RNA. Profiling relied on immunoSEQ multiplex PCR, and the TCRdb table lists in-frame clones only, not all of them. The sample has 150,000 to 160,000 clones; around half are singletons. V gave up 1 base and J gave up 3 bases; unmatched junction bases: 7. Germline CDR1 is LGHNA and CDR2 is YSLEER. This CDR3 region has 16 residues. The origin of this receptor is a human donor with alopecia areata. This chain uses TRBV4-3 with TRBJ2-7; 9 positions match TRBD1. Sequenced here: CD8+ T cells sorted from blood, sampled at week 0. CDR3 coding DNA: TGCGCCAGCAGCCAAGCCCGGGACAGGGTTGGCTACGAGCAGTACTTC. Translated: CASSQARDRVGYEQYF.